This T cell receptor beta chain emerged from a study of blood T cell repertoires in COVID-19. The wider study: COVID-19 samples from acute and convalescent phases originated in the United States, Italy and Spain. PBMCs, B-cell-depleted T cells, or T cells were the source of the cDNA or gDNA that made up the material.

Seattle-derived patients entered the study during active infection and were followed longitudinally. The germline CDR1 and CDR2 sequences are SGHTA and FQGTGA. V lost 2 bases, J lost 2 bases, and 15 bases lay in between. The CDR3 consists of 16 residues. How the authors handled the data: Amplified reference gene primers provided the basis for estimating nucleated cell counts. The table came from immunoSEQ multiplex PCR; TCRdb's copy has only in-frame clones and leaves some out. From that table come the V and J calls and clone size; the DNA was used to work out D and trimming. The table has 150,000 to 200,000 clones, 82% seen once.

The TCR was taken from a woman aged 55-70 years with COVID-19, enrolled during active disease. Sequenced material: peripheral blood. This rearrangement joins TRBV7-3 to TRBJ2-5; a weak D match, TRBD2 (5 bases). This CDR3 is CASSLGLGLKQETQYF. CDR3 bases: TGTGCCAGCAGCTTAGGGCTTGGACTGAAACAAGAGACCCAGTACTTC.